These 31 T cell receptor beta chains share one sample of origin, sequenced in a study of tumour-infiltrating T cells in Burkitt lymphoma (dated by TCRdb to about 2020). The library was obtained by the immunoSEQ multiplex PCR assay. The clones in this table, taken by TCRdb from immuneACCESS, are in-frame only. Not every clone is retained; where verified, under half of the shortfall comes from an unresolved V gene, and the cause of the rest is unknown. This sample lists about 730 clones; approximately 95% were detected once. The ten largest clones take up less than 2.5% of the sample. The material sequenced was tumor tissue. These receptors were collected from a human donor with Burkitt lymphoma.

This chain connects TRBV5-1 to TRBJ2-5; 12 bases map to TRBD2. CDR3 length: 17 residues. V was clipped by 0 bases and J by 5 bases; unmatched bases: 8. Germline assignment: CDR1 SGHRS and CDR2 YFSETQ. CDR3 region: CASSLVSSSGGAETQYF. The CDR3 DNA is TGCGCCAGCAGCTTGGTGTCGTCTAGCGGGGGGGCGGAGACCCAGTACTTC.

This rearrangement joins TRBV20-1 to TRBJ1-1; D not resolved. CDR3 size: 10 residues. Germline V gives CDR1 DFQATT, CDR2 SNEGSKA (reference sequence). Trimming took off 3 bases at V and 10 bases at J, with 9 bases between the two ends. The CDR3 here is CSASGMGAFF. The CDR3 nucleotides are TGCAGTGCTAGCGGAATGGGAGCTTTCTTT.

This chain joins TRBV6-5 and TRBJ2-4, with no clear D. The germline V gene has CDR1 MNHEY and CDR2 SVGAGI. The CDR3 consists of 13 residues. V lost 6 bases to trimming and J lost 6 bases, with 12 bases between them. The CDR3 here is CASSPSSPNIQYF. For the CDR3, the DNA is TGTGCCAGCAGCCCCTCAAGCCCAAACATTCAGTACTTC.

V and J are TRBV10-3 and TRBJ1-1, with unresolved D. V was pared by 8 bases and J by 5 bases, with 9 bases between. CDR1 ENHRY and CDR2 SYGVKD come from the germline V gene. There are 11 residues in the CDR3. The CDR3 reads CAIARGTEAFF. In DNA, the CDR3 is TGTGCCATCGCCCGTGGGACTGAAGCTTTCTTT.

Regarding this clone: One junction end does not reproduce the germline sequence, and a read error may be involved. This chain joins TRBV5-5 and TRBJ1-1; maybe TRBD1 (5 bases). Germline V gives CDR1 SGHKS, CDR2 YYEKEE (reference sequence). The CDR3 is 15 amino acids. This CDR3 is CASSMTMVDTGALPF. The CDR3 DNA reads as TGTGCCAGCAGCATGACCATGGTTGACACAGGAGCCCTCCCCTTT.

The chain uses TRBV7-9 and TRBJ2-2; the D is unclear. The CDR3 is 15 residues long. Germline loops: CDR1 SEHNR, CDR2 FQNEAQ (reference sequence). V lost 5 bases and J lost 4, with 14 bases in between. The CDR3 loop is CASSRDRQSTGELFF. The DNA of the CDR3 is TGTGCCAGCAGCCGAGACCGTCAGAGCACCGGGGAGCTGTTTTTT.

The genes are TRBV20-1 and TRBJ1-2; D possibly corresponds to TRBD1 (5 bases). Germline values: CDR1 DFQATT, CDR2 SNEGSKA (reference sequence). This CDR3 is built from 11 residues. The CDR3 DNA is TGCAGCGTAGAGACAGAATATGGCTACACCTTC. Translation gives CSVETEYGYTF.

This clone was detected once. CDR3 sequence: CASSVGGGANEQYF. In DNA form, the CDR3 reads TGTGCCAGCAGCGTAGGGGGAGGGGCCAACGAGCAGTACTTC. This chain uses TRBV7-8 with TRBJ2-7, with D possibly matching TRBD2 (7 bases). The CDR3 spans 14 residues. The germline gives CDR1 SGHVS, CDR2 FQNEAQ. Trimming removed 5 bases from V and 5 bases from J, with 16 bases in between. Full variable domain (rest looked up from reference TRBV7-8 and TRBJ2-7): GAGVSQSPRYKVAKRGQDVALRCDPISGHVSLFWYQQALGQGPEFLTYFQNEAQLDKSGLPSDRFFAERPEGSVSTLKIQRTQQEDSAVYLCASSVGGGANEQYFGPGTRLTVT.

Here the CDR3 reads CASSTPGQTYSGNTIYF. The CDR3 DNA reads as TGTGCCAGCAGCACCCCGGGACAGACATACTCTGGAAACACCATATATTTT. This rearrangement joins TRBV28 to TRBJ1-3; 7 bases match TRBD1. The CDR3 runs to 17 residues. The V and J ends lost 6 bases and 0 bases, in that order; junction bases with no gene match: 11. The germline CDR1 and CDR2 sequences are MDHEN and SYDVKM.

This sequence joins TRBV28 and TRBJ2-3; D may be TRBD1 (5 bases). Germline CDR1 and CDR2: MDHEN and SYDVKM. The CDR3 runs 16 residues. Trimming removed 2 bases from V and 0 bases from J, with 12 bases in between. The CDR3 here is CASSLGASGSTDTQYF. The DNA for the CDR3 is TGTGCCAGCAGTTTAGGGGCATCGGGTAGCACAGATACGCAGTATTTT.

The sample holds one count of this clone. The rearrangement uses TRBV4-2 and TRBJ2-1; D is undetermined. V gave up 0 bases and J gave up 0 bases, with 9 bases separating them. Germline V gives CDR1 LGHNA, CDR2 YNFKEQ. CDR3 size: 16 residues. The CDR3 reads CASSQENWSSYNEQFF. In DNA, the CDR3 is TGTGCCAGCAGCCAAGAGAACTGGAGCTCCTACAATGAGCAGTTCTTC.

The chain has TRBV7-9 and TRBJ1-2; D is ambiguous. This CDR3 has 14 residues. Trimming took off 3 bases at V and 1 base at J, with 9 bases between the two ends. The germline CDR1 and CDR2 sequences are SEHNR and FQNEAQ (reference sequence). CDR3 amino acids: CASSLGGVNYGYTF. The CDR3, as DNA: TGTGCCAGCAGCTTGGGCGGGGTTAACTATGGCTACACCTTC.

V usage is TRBV10-3 and J usage is TRBJ2-1, with 12 bases matching TRBD2. Germline loops: CDR1 ENHRY, CDR2 SYGVKD. Trimming at V came to 10 bases and at J to 7 bases, leaving 17 bases not matched to a gene. This CDR3 has 17 residues. The CDR3, as DNA: TGTGCCACCGAGACTAGCGGGAGTCCGTCTACAATTAATGAGCAGTTCTTC. It translates to CATETSGSPSTINEQFF.

CDR3: CASSSGTGWDYGYTF. CDR3 coding DNA: TGTGCCAGCAGCTCAGGGACAGGGTGGGACTATGGCTACACCTTC. The chain couples TRBV7-9 to TRBJ1-2, with 9 bases that match TRBD1. Germline CDR1 and CDR2: SEHNR and FQNEAQ (reference sequence). V lost 4 bases and J lost 3; bases outside the gene matches: 6. The CDR3 runs to 15 residues.

The chain links TRBV28 to TRBJ2-7; 12 bases match TRBD1. V lost 10 bases, J lost 3 bases, and 10 bases stayed unmatched. In germline, CDR1 is MDHEN, CDR2 SYDVKM. The CDR3 length is 15 residues. The CDR3 here is CAIRDRGQARYEQYF. The CDR3, as DNA: TGTGCCATCCGGGACAGGGGGCAAGCCCGCTACGAGCAGTACTTC.

The chain uses TRBV18 and TRBJ2-5, with 9 positions matching TRBD1. Per the germline V gene, CDR1 is KGHSH and CDR2 is LQKENI. The CDR3 runs 14 residues. The ends lost 3 bases at V and 5 bases at J; junction bases unmatched: 4. The DNA for the CDR3 is TGTGCCAGCTCACCGGGACAGGGAGGGGAGACCCAGTACTTC. Translated: CASSPGQGGETQYF.

The chain combines TRBV28 with TRBJ1-3; possible D gene TRBD1, 5 bases. The length of the CDR3 is 12 residues. Germline CDR1 is MDHEN and CDR2 is SYDVKM. V was cut by 8 bases and J by 2 bases, with 7 bases left in between. As DNA, the CDR3 is TGTGCCAGCGGACATCCTGGAAACACCATATATTTT. Protein product: CASGHPGNTIYF.

This sequence joins TRBV6-1 and TRBJ1-5; D is uncertain. V was clipped by 4 bases and J by 6 bases, with 16 bases between them. CDR1 is MNHNS and CDR2 is SASEGT in the germline V gene. The CDR3 spans 15 residues. CDR3 sequence: CASSAPRVEGQPQHF. In DNA, the CDR3 is TGTGCCAGCAGTGCCCCTCGGGTAGAGGGTCAGCCCCAGCATTTT.

This sequence joins TRBV5-1 and TRBJ2-5; D is unresolved. There are 13 residues in the CDR3. Trimming shortened V by 0 bases and J by 1 base, and 4 bases separated the two germline ends. CDR1 SGHRS and CDR2 YFSETQ come from the germline V gene. In nucleotides, the CDR3 is TGCGCCAGCAGCTTGGGCGTCCAAGAGACCCAGTACTTC. Its protein is CASSLGVQETQYF.

The genes are TRBV6-1 and TRBJ1-1, with 8 bases aligning to TRBD1. The V gene end was trimmed by 4 bases and the J gene end by 4 bases; junction bases not matched to a gene: 5. The CDR3 extends over 14 amino acids. Germline CDR1 is MNHNS and CDR2 is SASEGT. The CDR3 nucleotides are TGTGCCAGCAGTGGCGGACAGGGAAGCACTGAAGCTTTCTTT. It encodes CASSGGQGSTEAFF.

The chain carries TRBV10-2 and TRBJ1-2; TRBD1 might be the D (5 bases). CDR1 is WSHSY and CDR2 is SAAADI in the germline V gene. V lost 3 bases and J lost 8, with 16 bases in between. This CDR3 spans 14 amino acids. This chain's CDR3 is CASSEKLFWDGYTF. As DNA, the CDR3 is TGCGCCAGCAGTGAAAAACTATTTTGGGACGGCTACACCTTC.

The chain couples TRBV5-1 to TRBJ1-2; 8 bases map to TRBD1. There are 13 residues in the CDR3. With 4 bases clipped from V and 4 bases from J, the junction kept 3 bases outside the gene matches. Germline CDR1 reads SGHRS; CDR2 reads YFSETQ. CDR3 amino acids: CASSVGQGYGYTF. Here the CDR3 DNA reads TGCGCCAGCAGCGTCGGACAGGGCTATGGCTACACCTTC. Drawing the rest from reference TRBV5-1 and TRBJ1-2, the complete variable domain is KAGVTQTPRYLIKTRGQQVTLSCSPISGHRSVSWYQQTPGQGLQFLFEYFSETQRNKGNFPGRFSGRQFSNSRSEMNVSTLELGDSALYLCASSVGQGYGYTFGSGTRLTVV.

This chain joins TRBV28 and TRBJ1-1, with D possibly matching TRBD1 (5 bases). Germline CDR1 reads MDHEN; CDR2 reads SYDVKM. The CDR3 length is 13 residues. Deletions cut 6 bases from V and 10 bases from J, with 18 bases between. CDR3 protein: CASRQRQRAGAFF. The CDR3 DNA reads as TGTGCCAGCAGACAAAGACAGAGGGCAGGAGCTTTCTTT.

The chain recombines TRBV30 with TRBJ2-5; D may be TRBD1 (5 bases). V was clipped by 2 bases and J by 5 bases, with 12 bases between them. The length of the CDR3 is 13 residues. CDR1 and CDR2 (germline): GTSNPN, SVGIG (reference sequence). CDR3 region: CAWSKGARETQYF. The CDR3 DNA reads as TGTGCCTGGAGTAAAGGGGCCCGGGAGACCCAGTACTTC.

This rearrangement joins TRBV25-1 to TRBJ1-1; D remains ambiguous. The CDR3 extends over 13 amino acids. Germline lookup yields CDR1 MGHDK and CDR2 SYGVNS. V was cut by 4 bases and J by 6 bases, with 12 bases left in between. CDR3 loop: CASSAWGYPEAFF. The CDR3 nucleotides are TGTGCCAGCAGTGCGTGGGGTTACCCTGAAGCTTTCTTT.

The chain has TRBV10-1 and TRBJ2-1; no clear D. V lost 3 bases to trimming and J lost 10 bases, with 13 bases between them. Germline lookup yields CDR1 WNHNN and CDR2 SYGVQD (reference sequence). There are 13 residues in the CDR3. The CDR3 loop reads CASSEGECWEQFF. DNA of the CDR3: TGCGCCAGCAGTGAAGGCGAGTGCTGGGAGCAGTTCTTC.

The J gene is TRBJ1-5, the V gene TRBV7-3, with a possible D match to TRBD1 (6 bases). Trimming took 3 bases from V and 5 from J, leaving 8 bases between them. The length of the CDR3 is 13 residues. CDR1 is SGHTA and CDR2 is FQGTGA in the germline V gene. For the CDR3, the DNA is TGTGCCAGCAGCTTGGAGGGGGATCAGCCCCAGCATTTT. Protein sequence: CASSLEGDQPQHF. The entire variable domain, with the rest obtained from reference TRBV7-3 and TRBJ1-5, is as follows: GAGVSQTPSNKVTEKGKYVELRCDPISGHTALYWYRQSLGQGPEFLIYFQGTGAADDSGLPNDRFFAVRPEGSVSTLKIQRTERGDSAVYLCASSLEGDQPQHFGDGTRLSIL.

The V gene is TRBV30, the J gene TRBJ1-2; 7 bases are shared with TRBD1. Germline assignment: CDR1 GTSNPN and CDR2 SVGIG (reference sequence). The CDR3 loop spans 15 amino acids. The V gene end was trimmed by 2 bases and the J gene end by 4 bases; junction bases not matched to a gene: 10. CDR3 protein: CAWSKSRGSSYGYTF. The CDR3 DNA reads TGTGCCTGGAGTAAATCCAGGGGGTCCTCCTATGGCTACACCTTC.

V usage is TRBV19 and J usage is TRBJ1-2; D is perhaps TRBD1 (5 bases). CDR3 length equals 13 residues. V was pared by 5 bases and J by 1 base, with 8 bases between. CDR1 LNHDA and CDR2 SQIVND come from the germline V gene (reference sequence). The CDR3 DNA reads as TGTGCCAGTAGTTGGGACGATAACTATGGCTACACCTTC. This sequence encodes CASSWDDNYGYTF.

The gene calls are TRBV11-2 and TRBJ2-6, with 10 bases lining up with TRBD2. CDR1 is SGHAT and CDR2 is FQNNGV in the germline V gene. The CDR3 spans 19 residues. Trimming cost V 5 bases and J 0 bases; bases outside gene matches: 10. The CDR3 nucleotides are TGTGCCAGCAGCCCACCGTCTAGCGGGGGCCTCTCTGGGGCCAACGTCCTGACTTTC. Protein sequence: CASSPPSSGGLSGANVLTF.

The chain combines TRBV6-5 with TRBJ2-7; D may be TRBD1 (5 bases). Germline CDR1 is MNHEY and CDR2 is SVGAGI. Trimming cost V 2 bases and J 3 bases, with 11 bases left between them. This CDR3 region has 14 residues. The CDR3 is CASSYGAEVYEQYF. In DNA, the CDR3 is TGTGCCAGCAGTTACGGGGCTGAGGTCTACGAGCAGTACTTC.